This TCR beta chain was obtained from a study of beta chain features in type 1 diabetes. Whole-study findings and limits: Within the patient group, naive, central memory and Treg TCRB repertoires appeared more similar to each other than within healthy donors. A moderate, significant TCRB CDR3 shortening appeared in type 1 diabetes across four CD4+ subsets.

Isolated RNA was reverse transcribed in full, so expressed TCRB transcripts were sequenced. Clones were read by immunoSEQ multiplex PCR, and TCRdb kept only the in-frame ones, dropping some. In the table there are 850,000 to 900,000 clones, 15% to 20% of which are singletons. V was clipped by 0 bases and J by 9 bases; unmatched bases: 6. Germline CDR1 and CDR2: SGHVS and FNYEAQ. CDR3 length: 14 amino acids. This clone was picked up a small number of times. Its antigen remains unknown. The chain has TRBV7-6 and TRBJ2-3, with 7 bases identical to TRBD2. The receptor was derived from a young woman in good health. Material for sequencing was naive CD4+ T cells from blood. The CDR3 protein is CASSLAWTSGTQYF. CDR3 DNA: TGTGCCAGCAGCTTAGCCTGGACTAGTGGGACGCAGTATTTT.